These 27 T cell receptor beta chains came from one sample sequenced in a study of blood T cell repertoires in COVID-19. Profiled with immunoSEQ multiplex PCR; TCRdb holds only in-frame clones, not every one. Of about 33,000 clones in the sample, around 85% were seen once. Sequencing input: peripheral blood. Every receptor here comes from a human donor in a cohort sampled during active COVID-19.

This clone was observed a few times. V and J are TRBV25-1 and TRBJ1-6; possibly TRBD1 for D (6 bases). Germline loops: CDR1 MGHDK, CDR2 SYGVNS. The ends were cut back, 1 base at V and 9 bases at J, with 13 bases in the middle. The CDR3 is 15 amino acids. The CDR3 sequence: CASSESQGYGSPLHF. In DNA form, the CDR3 reads TGTGCCAGCAGTGAATCCCAGGGGTACGGTTCACCCCTCCACTTT. Using reference TRBV25-1 and TRBJ1-6 for the parts outside the CDR3, the full variable domain is EADIYQTPRYLVIGTGKKITLECSQTMGHDKMYWYQQDPGMELHLIHYSYGVNSTEKGDLSSESTVSRIRTEHFPLTLESARPSHTSQYLCASSESQGYGSPLHFGNGTRLTVT.

The chain recombines TRBV4-1 with TRBJ2-1; 12 bases are a match to TRBD2. The CDR3 runs to 17 residues. The junction had 7 bases not matched to a gene; V was cut back by 6 bases and J by 1 base. Per germline, CDR1 MGHRA and CDR2 YSYEKL. The CDR3 nucleotides read TGCGCCAGCAGGAAACTAGCGGGAGGTCGATCCTACAATGAGCAGTTCTTC. Translation gives CASRKLAGGRSYNEQFF.

The V and J genes are TRBV2 and TRBJ2-7, with 8 nucleotides matching TRBD1. In germline, CDR1 is SNHLY, CDR2 FYNNEI. CDR3 size: 14 residues. With 7 bases clipped from V and 3 bases from J, the junction kept 8 bases outside the gene matches. CDR3 sequence reads: CASTPAGQGYEQYF. CDR3 DNA: TGTGCCAGCACCCCGGCAGGACAGGGCTACGAGCAGTACTTC.

V gene TRBV18 combines with J gene TRBJ2-1, with 14 bases fitting TRBD2. In germline, CDR1 is KGHSH, CDR2 LQKENI. Trimming at V came to 3 bases and at J to 8 bases, leaving 3 bases not matched to a gene. CDR3 length: 15 residues. The CDR3, as DNA: TGTGCCAGCTCACCGATGGGACTAGCGGGAGATGAGCAGTTCTTC. Its translation: CASSPMGLAGDEQFF.

This clone was found a few times. The chain joins TRBV9 to TRBJ2-3; tentative D call: TRBD2 (6 bases). In germline, CDR1 is SGDLS, CDR2 YYNGEE. CDR3 size: 13 residues. V was trimmed by 4 bases and J by 3 bases, leaving 9 bases between them. CDR3 in DNA: TGTGCCAGCAGCTTTAGCGGAACAGATACGCAGTATTTT. It is translated as CASSFSGTDTQYF.

This clone was detected only a few times. The J gene is TRBJ1-5, the V gene TRBV27; D gene unclear. This CDR3 has 14 amino acids. V gave up 10 bases and J gave up 0 bases, with 13 bases separating them. Germline lookup yields CDR1 MNHEY and CDR2 SMNVEV (reference sequence). CDR3 loop: CANKPNYSNQPQHF. The CDR3 DNA is TGTGCCAACAAACCAAATTATAGCAATCAGCCCCAGCATTTT.

This sequence joins TRBV7-2 and TRBJ2-3; D not certain. In germline, CDR1 is SGHTA, CDR2 FQGNSA. V was shortened by 1 base and J by 0 bases, with 5 bases between the two germline ends. The CDR3 length is 14 residues. The chain's CDR3 is CASSLVGSTDTQYF. DNA for the CDR3: TGTGCCAGCAGCTTAGTCGGGAGCACAGATACGCAGTATTTT.

The chain couples TRBV6-1 to TRBJ1-1; TRBD1 matches 7 bases. Germline assignment: CDR1 MNHNS and CDR2 SASEGT. The CDR3 length is 16 residues. The V segment lost 4 bases and the J segment 1 base; nucleotides outside the gene matches: 9. CDR3 in DNA: TGTGCCAGCAGTGTACAGGGGCTGCTGGGGAACACTGAAGCTTTCTTT. Its translation: CASSVQGLLGNTEAFF.

The chain recombines TRBV7-9 with TRBJ1-1; TRBD1 agrees at 7 bases. The CDR3 contains 15 residues. J was trimmed by 1 base and V by 5 bases; bases with no gene match: 7. From germline, CDR1 is SEHNR and CDR2 FQNEAQ (reference sequence). CDR3 protein: CASSAHRGQNTEAFF. The CDR3 region has the DNA TGTGCCAGCAGCGCCCACAGGGGCCAGAACACTGAAGCTTTCTTT.

The chain joins TRBV27 to TRBJ1-4, with 8 bases matching TRBD1. The germline V gene encodes CDR1 MNHEY and CDR2 SMNVEV (reference sequence). This CDR3 region has 12 residues. V was pared by 4 bases and J by 14 bases, with 6 bases of the junction left unmatched. In nucleotides, the CDR3 is TGTGCCAGCAGTTCTTACACAGGGGGGCTGTTTTTT. This encodes CASSSYTGGLFF.

This clone has only one observation. The V and J genes are TRBV10-2 and TRBJ2-7; the D gene is possibly TRBD1 (6 bases). The V end was cut by 6 bases, the J end by 1 base, with 13 bases between. Germline V gives CDR1 WSHSY, CDR2 SAAADI. This CDR3 is 14 amino acids long. In nucleotides, the CDR3 is TGCGCCAGCAGAACAGGGATAGGATCCTACGAGCAGTACTTC. Translation gives CASRTGIGSYEQYF.

This rearrangement joins TRBV9 to TRBJ2-1, with D hard to call. Trimming left V 4 bases short and J 3 bases short, with 14 bases between. Per germline, CDR1 SGDLS and CDR2 YYNGEE. The CDR3 extends over 15 amino acids. Here the CDR3 reads CASSLSEAIYNEQFF. The CDR3 nucleotides are TGTGCCAGCAGCCTCAGCGAGGCCATCTACAATGAGCAGTTCTTC.

The genes are TRBV5-4 and TRBJ2-4, with D maybe TRBD2 (5 bases). Deletions cut 3 bases from V and 1 base from J, with 14 bases between. This CDR3 is 16 amino acids long. Germline V CDR1 and CDR2: SGHNT, YYREEE (reference sequence). CDR3 region: CASSSPDSRAKNIQYF. As DNA, the CDR3 is TGTGCCAGCAGCTCCCCGGACTCGAGGGCCAAAAACATTCAGTACTTC.

J is TRBJ2-7 and V is TRBV4-1; 7 bases are shared with TRBD1. The CDR3 has 15 residues. Looked up from germline, CDR1 is MGHRA and CDR2 is YSYEKL. The V segment lost 3 bases and the J segment 0 bases; nucleotides outside the gene matches: 5. The CDR3 DNA reads TGCGCCAGCAGCCATTTCTCAGGGGGCTCCTACGAGCAGTACTTC. Translation: CASSHFSGGSYEQYF.

As DNA, the CDR3 is TGCGCCAGCAGCTTGGTAGGATCCCGGGACACTATCTATGGCTACACCTTC. Protein product: CASSLVGSRDTIYGYTF. The chain uses TRBV5-1 and TRBJ1-2; D perhaps matches TRBD1 (6 bases). Trimming took 0 bases from V and 4 from J, leaving 19 bases between them. The CDR3 has 17 residues. Germline-derived CDR1 and CDR2 are SGHRS and YFSETQ.

The CDR3 DNA is TGTGCCAGTAGTATCGGAGGGGGGGCGCTGGGCACAGATACGCAGTATTTT. This sequence encodes CASSIGGGALGTDTQYF. The rearrangement joins TRBV19 to TRBJ2-3; TRBD2 might be the D (7 bases). This CDR3 is 17 amino acids long. The germline V gene has CDR1 LNHDA and CDR2 SQIVND (reference sequence). V was pared by 3 bases and J by 1 base, with 17 bases between.

CDR3 DNA: TGTGCCAGGACGGGGACAAAAGGCCGCTCTGGAAACACCATATATTTT. Translating it yields CARTGTKGRSGNTIYF. The chain is built from TRBV2 and TRBJ1-3; D perhaps matches TRBD1 (6 bases). The CDR3 length is 16 residues. CDR1 is SNHLY, CDR2 FYNNEI, per germline. Trimming removed 9 bases from V and 0 bases from J, with 18 bases in between.

This clone ranks as large. V is TRBV9 and J is TRBJ2-2; unclear D gene. From germline, CDR1 is SGDLS and CDR2 YYNGEE. Trimming shortened V by 6 bases and J by 8 bases, and 14 bases separated the two germline ends. This CDR3 is built from 13 residues. DNA of the CDR3: TGTGCCAGCACAAACTCCCCCTCTGGGGAGCTGTTTTTT. Protein product: CASTNSPSGELFF.

The V call is TRBV6-6, the J call TRBJ1-2; 8 positions match TRBD1. This CDR3 region has 15 residues. The V segment lost 4 bases and the J segment 5 bases; nucleotides outside the gene matches: 9. The V gene's germline CDR1 is MNHNY and CDR2 SVGAGI (reference sequence). The CDR3, as DNA: TGTGCCAGCAGTTTCCCCGGGACAGGCTCTTATGGCTACACCTTC. This codes for CASSFPGTGSYGYTF.

This chain connects TRBV12-3 or TRBV12-4 to TRBJ1-1; 8 bases map to TRBD1. CDR3 length: 12 residues. The ends lost 6 bases at V and 5 bases at J; junction bases unmatched: 2. CDR3 DNA: TGTGCCAGCAGCACAGGGGGTACTGAAGCTTTCTTT. Residues: CASSTGGTEAFF.

This clone was seen a single time. V gene TRBV12-3 or TRBV12-4 combines with J gene TRBJ1-5, with D possibly being TRBD1 (5 bases). CDR3 size: 11 residues. V lost 5 bases and J lost 9, with 8 bases in between. The CDR3 spells CASSQRGPQHF. CDR3 in DNA: TGTGCCAGCAGTCAAAGGGGGCCCCAGCATTTT.

J is TRBJ2-5 and V is TRBV5-1, with D tentatively TRBD1 (6 bases). This CDR3 has 14 amino acids. Per germline, CDR1 SGHRS and CDR2 YFSETQ. Trimming cost V 4 bases and J 1 base, with 11 bases left between them. The CDR3: CASSMDRRQETQYF. CDR3 DNA: TGCGCCAGCAGCATGGACAGACGCCAAGAGACCCAGTACTTC.

The V call is TRBV27, the J call TRBJ2-3; D is perhaps TRBD2 (6 bases). The germline gives CDR1 MNHEY, CDR2 SMNVEV (reference sequence). V gave up 3 bases and J gave up 4 bases, with 20 bases separating them. The CDR3 has 17 amino acids. The CDR3 spells CASSFLRGEGASDTQYF. The CDR3 nucleotides are TGTGCCAGCAGTTTTTTACGCGGGGAAGGTGCTTCAGATACGCAGTATTTT.

CDR3 DNA: TGTGCCAGCAGCCCCTTGGCAGGGTTGAACACTGAAGCTTTCTTT. Protein product: CASSPLAGLNTEAFF. The rearrangement joins TRBV7-6 to TRBJ1-1, with a possible D match to TRBD1 (5 bases). Looked up from germline, CDR1 is SGHVS and CDR2 is FNYEAQ. The CDR3 is made up of 15 amino acids. V lost 5 bases, J lost 0 bases, and 13 bases lay in between.

The V gene is TRBV6-5, the J gene TRBJ1-2; 8 nucleotides agree with TRBD1. Trimming cost V 7 bases and J 8 bases; bases outside gene matches: 9. Germline CDR1 and CDR2: MNHEY and SVGAGI. The CDR3 consists of 13 residues. CDR3 residues: CASIDLDRGGYTF. CDR3 coding DNA: TGTGCCAGCATCGATTTAGACAGGGGAGGCTACACCTTC.

The chain joins TRBV5-6 to TRBJ1-5; D is undetermined. This CDR3 has 14 residues. CDR1 is SGHDT, CDR2 YYEEEE, per germline. The V end was cut by 1 base, the J end by 4 bases, with 9 bases between. CDR3 DNA: TGTGCCAGCAGCTTGTATAGGGAGAATCAGCCCCAGCATTTT. Protein: CASSLYRENQPQHF.

V is TRBV30 and J is TRBJ2-3; TRBD2 matches at 9 bases. The CDR3 length is 17 residues. Germline V gives CDR1 GTSNPN, CDR2 SVGIG (reference sequence). Germline trimming cut 0 bases from V and 1 base from J; bases unmatched to any gene: 8. CDR3 region: CAWSVLGLAAGTDTQYF. The CDR3 region has the DNA TGTGCCTGGAGTGTCCTGGGACTAGCAGCTGGCACAGATACGCAGTATTTT.